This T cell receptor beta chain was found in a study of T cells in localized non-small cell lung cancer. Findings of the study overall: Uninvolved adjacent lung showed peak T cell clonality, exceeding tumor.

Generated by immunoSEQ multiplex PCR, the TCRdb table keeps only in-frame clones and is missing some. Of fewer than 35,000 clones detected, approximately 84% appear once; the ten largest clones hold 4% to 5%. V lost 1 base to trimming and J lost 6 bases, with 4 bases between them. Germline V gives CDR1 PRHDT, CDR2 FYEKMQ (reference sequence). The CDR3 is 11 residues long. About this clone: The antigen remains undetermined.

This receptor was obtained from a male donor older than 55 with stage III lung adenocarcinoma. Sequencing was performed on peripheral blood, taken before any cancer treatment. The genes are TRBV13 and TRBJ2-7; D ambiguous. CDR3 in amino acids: CASSLALEQYF. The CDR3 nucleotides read TGTGCCAGCAGCTTAGCCCTCGAGCAGTACTTC.